This TCR beta chain was documented in a study of cytomegalovirus exposure and HLA in healthy donors. CDR3 length: 15 residues. Germline loops: CDR1 LGHNA, CDR2 YSLEER. Trimming took 2 bases from V and 3 from J, leaving 14 bases between them. The study, taken as a whole, reports: Among the sequence variants, a highly shared cluster was likely an artifact of sequencing. Productive rates of about 87% or about 30% were seen for most TCR beta V segments in an earlier analysis. Association of a missense DCLRE1C variant with TCR beta V- and J-gene trimming was reported in a later analysis.

It was with 60 Vbeta and 13 Jbeta primers that the PCR ran. This table comes from immunoSEQ multiplex PCR, and its TCRdb copy is limited to in-frame clones, with some not included. Of 90,000 or so clones listed, about 74% are singletons. As for this clone: Antigen unknown.

Regarding donors, all were healthy bone marrow donors. Sequences were obtained from PBMCs. The genes are TRBV4-3 and TRBJ2-7, with a possible D match to TRBD1 (6 bases). This receptor was obtained from a woman aged 50 to 60 in good health and CMV-seropositive. The CDR3 loop reads CASSQSTRGSYEQYF. CDR3 DNA: TGCGCCAGCAGCCAAAGCACGAGGGGGAGCTACGAGCAGTACTTC.